One and the same sample provided the 10 T cell receptor beta chains below, sequenced in a study of blood T cell repertoires in COVID-19. Assay used: immunoSEQ multiplex PCR; TCRdb lists only in-frame clones, some missing. The table lists over 120,000 clones, 70% to 80% of them singletons. The sample was peripheral blood. All receptors derive from a woman aged 50 to 60 with active or convalescent COVID-19.

The gene calls are TRBV7-9 and TRBJ1-2; 7 nucleotides line up with TRBD1. This CDR3 is 14 amino acids long. Germline V gene lookup returns CDR1 SEHNR and CDR2 FQNEAQ (reference sequence). With 5 bases clipped from V and 4 bases from J, the junction kept 7 bases outside the gene matches. The CDR3 reads CASSPTTGTYGYTF. CDR3 DNA: TGTGCCAGCAGCCCGACGACAGGGACCTATGGCTACACCTTC.

The J gene is TRBJ1-1, the V gene TRBV28; D perhaps matches TRBD1 (6 bases). CDR3 length equals 15 residues. The germline V gene encodes CDR1 MDHEN and CDR2 SYDVKM. Trimming took off 3 bases at V and 4 bases at J, with 15 bases between the two ends. CDR3: CASSFADRLVTEAFF. For the CDR3, the DNA is TGTGCCAGCAGTTTCGCCGACAGGCTGGTCACTGAAGCTTTCTTT.

The V gene is TRBV7-2, the J gene TRBJ2-2, with 7 bases aligning to TRBD2. Germline values: CDR1 SGHTA, CDR2 FQGNSA. The CDR3 extends over 16 amino acids. Trimming took 0 bases from V and 1 from J; bases not matched to a gene: 2. The CDR3 reads CASSLAPSGNTGELFF. DNA for the CDR3: TGTGCCAGCAGCTTAGCGCCTAGCGGGAACACCGGGGAGCTGTTTTTT.

The chain combines TRBV6-1 with TRBJ1-6, with D unclear. The CDR3 runs to 14 residues. With 2 bases removed from V and 9 bases from J, the gap between germline ends came to 11 bases. Germline loops: CDR1 MNHNS, CDR2 SASEGT. The CDR3 DNA is TGTGCCAGCAGTGAAAACCGGTCGGTTTCACCCCTCCACTTT. This encodes CASSENRSVSPLHF.

The chain carries TRBV6-5 and TRBJ1-1, with D tentatively TRBD1 (6 bases). V lost 10 bases and J 11 bases, leaving 23 bases between the germline ends. CDR1 MNHEY and CDR2 SVGAGI come from the germline V gene. There are 13 residues in the CDR3. In nucleotides, the CDR3 is TGTGCCACCAACAGGAACAGGGCCCCAGCGGCTTTCTTT. This gives the protein CATNRNRAPAAFF.

The CDR3 here is CAISDPFRGLETQYF. In DNA form, the CDR3 reads TGTGCCATCAGTGACCCTTTCAGGGGGCTGGAGACCCAGTACTTC. V gene TRBV10-3 combines with J gene TRBJ2-5; 8 bases line up with TRBD1. V lost 3 bases and J lost 5; bases outside the gene matches: 8. The CDR3 sequence is 15 residues long. Germline-derived CDR1 and CDR2 are ENHRY and SYGVKD.

This chain uses TRBV7-2 with TRBJ1-3; TRBD1 matches 8 bases. Germline CDR1 reads SGHTA; CDR2 reads FQGNSA. The CDR3 loop spans 15 amino acids. The ends lost 5 bases at V and 7 bases at J; junction bases unmatched: 10. CDR3 sequence reads: CASSDTRGLKNTIYF. The DNA of the CDR3 is TGTGCCAGCAGCGATACCAGGGGGCTGAAGAACACCATATATTTT.

The chain joins TRBV7-3 to TRBJ2-2; 7 positions agree with TRBD1. The CDR3 contains 17 residues. The germline CDR1 and CDR2 sequences are SGHTA and FQGTGA. The V gene end was trimmed by 0 bases and the J gene end by 4 bases; junction bases not matched to a gene: 8. CDR3 sequence reads: CASSLTQNRGFTGELFF. The CDR3 DNA sequence: TGTGCCAGCAGCTTAACCCAAAACAGGGGCTTCACCGGGGAGCTGTTTTTT.

The chain has TRBV6-2 or TRBV6-3 and TRBJ2-7, with 9 positions matching TRBD1. The CDR3 contains 15 residues. Germline V gene sequence: CDR1 MNHEY, CDR2 SVGEGT. The junction had 7 bases not matched to a gene; V was cut back by 3 bases and J by 4 bases. In nucleotides, the CDR3 is TGTGCCAGCAGTTATCACGGACAGGGGAAATACGAGCAGTACTTC. It is translated as CASSYHGQGKYEQYF.

There are a few counts of this clone. The chain joins TRBV7-8 to TRBJ2-5; D possibly corresponds to TRBD2 (5 bases). V was shortened by 5 bases and J by 2 bases, with 12 bases between the two germline ends. Germline CDR1 SGHVS, CDR2 FQNEAQ. CDR3 length: 14 residues. The CDR3 sequence: CASSSDRRQETQYF. The DNA for the CDR3 is TGTGCCAGCAGCAGCGACCGGAGGCAAGAGACCCAGTACTTC.